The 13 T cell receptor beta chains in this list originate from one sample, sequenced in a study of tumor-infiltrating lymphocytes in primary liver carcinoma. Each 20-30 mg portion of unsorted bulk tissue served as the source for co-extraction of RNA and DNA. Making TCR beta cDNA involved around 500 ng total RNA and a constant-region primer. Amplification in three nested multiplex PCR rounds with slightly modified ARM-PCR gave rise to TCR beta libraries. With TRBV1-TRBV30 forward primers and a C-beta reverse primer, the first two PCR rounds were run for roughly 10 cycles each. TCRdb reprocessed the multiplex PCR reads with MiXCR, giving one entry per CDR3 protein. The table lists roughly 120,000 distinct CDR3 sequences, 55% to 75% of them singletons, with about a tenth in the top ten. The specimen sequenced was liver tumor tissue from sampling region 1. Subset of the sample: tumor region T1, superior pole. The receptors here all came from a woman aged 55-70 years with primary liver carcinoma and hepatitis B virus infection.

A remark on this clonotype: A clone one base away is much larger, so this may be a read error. For the CDR3, the DNA is TGTACCAGCATCACAGGGGTCCACACCGGGGAGCTGTTTTTT. The encoded protein is CTSITGVHTGELFF. The genes are TRBV6-1 and TRBJ2-2, with 7 positions matching TRBD1. CDR1 is MNHNS and CDR2 is SASEGT in the germline V gene. This CDR3 is 14 amino acids long.

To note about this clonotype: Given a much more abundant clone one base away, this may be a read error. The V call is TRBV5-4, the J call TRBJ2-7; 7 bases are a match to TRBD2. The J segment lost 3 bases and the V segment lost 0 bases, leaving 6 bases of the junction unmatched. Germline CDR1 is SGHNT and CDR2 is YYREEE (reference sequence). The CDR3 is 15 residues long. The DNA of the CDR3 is TGTGCCAGCAGCTTGGCGTCTAGCGGAGGCTACGAGCAGTACTTC. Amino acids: CASSLASSGGYEQYF. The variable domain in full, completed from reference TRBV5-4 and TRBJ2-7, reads ETGVTQSPTHLIKTRGQQVTLRCSSQSGHNTVSWYQQALGQGPQFIFQYYREEENGRGNFPPRFSGLQFPNYSSELNVNALELDDSALYLCASSLASSGGYEQYFGPGTRLTVT.

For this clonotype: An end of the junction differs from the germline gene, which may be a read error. The CDR3 DNA reads TGTGCCAGTAGCGACGGACGCAACACGGACACCGGGAAGCTGTTTTTT. Residues: CASSDGRNTDTGKLFF. V usage is TRBV11-2 and J usage is TRBJ2-2; D possibly uses TRBD1 or TRBD2 (5 bases each). The CDR3 loop spans 16 amino acids. Germline values: CDR1 SGHAT, CDR2 FQNNGV. Full variable domain (remainder filled in from reference TRBV11-2 and TRBJ2-2): EAGVAQSPRYKIIEKRQSVAFWCNPISGHATLYWYQQILGQGPKLLIQFQNNGVVDDSQLPKDRFSAERLKGVDSTLKIQPAKLEDSAVYLCASSDGRNTDTGKLFFGEGSRLTVL.

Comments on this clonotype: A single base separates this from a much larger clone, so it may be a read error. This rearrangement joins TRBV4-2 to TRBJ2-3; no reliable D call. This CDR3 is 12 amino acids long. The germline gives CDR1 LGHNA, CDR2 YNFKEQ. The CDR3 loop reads CPSSQFEDTQYF. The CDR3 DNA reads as TGTCCCAGCAGCCAATTTGAAGATACGCAGTATTTT.

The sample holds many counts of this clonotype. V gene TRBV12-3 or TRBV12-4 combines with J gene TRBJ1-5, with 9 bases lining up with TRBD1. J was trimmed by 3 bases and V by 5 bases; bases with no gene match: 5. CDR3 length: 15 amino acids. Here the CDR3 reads CASSPTGGLNQPQHF. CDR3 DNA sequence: TGTGCCAGCAGTCCGACAGGGGGGCTCAATCAGCCCCAGCATTTT.

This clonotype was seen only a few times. CDR3 region: CASSATGTQFF. The CDR3 DNA sequence: TGCGCCAGCAGCGCGACCGGGACCCAGTTCTTC. The rearrangement uses TRBV5-1 and TRBJ2-1; D tentatively fits TRBD1 or TRBD2 (5 bases each). Trimming cost V 4 bases and J 13 bases, with 12 bases left between them. Germline values: CDR1 SGHRS, CDR2 YFSETQ. The CDR3 runs to 11 residues.

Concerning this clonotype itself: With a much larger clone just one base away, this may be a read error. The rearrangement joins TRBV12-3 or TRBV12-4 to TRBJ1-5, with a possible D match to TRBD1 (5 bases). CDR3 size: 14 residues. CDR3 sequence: CASSWGGSNQPRHF. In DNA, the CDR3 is TGTGCCAGCAGCTGGGGGGGTAGCAATCAGCCCCGGCATTTT.

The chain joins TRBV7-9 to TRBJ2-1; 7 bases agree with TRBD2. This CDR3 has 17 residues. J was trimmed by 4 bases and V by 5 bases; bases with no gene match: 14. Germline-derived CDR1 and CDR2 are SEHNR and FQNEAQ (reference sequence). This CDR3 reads CASSLPAGWEGYNEQFF. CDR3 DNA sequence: TGTGCCAGCAGCCTCCCCGCTGGGTGGGAGGGGTACAATGAGCAGTTCTTC.

CDR3 bases: TGTACCGGCAGCCGCAGAGGGATAAAGAGGAATGAGCAGTTCTTC. It encodes CTGSRRGIKRNEQFF. The rearrangement uses TRBV11-2 and TRBJ2-1, with a tentative D call TRBD2 (5 bases). Germline CDR1 reads SGHAT; CDR2 reads FQNNGV. The CDR3 loop spans 15 amino acids.

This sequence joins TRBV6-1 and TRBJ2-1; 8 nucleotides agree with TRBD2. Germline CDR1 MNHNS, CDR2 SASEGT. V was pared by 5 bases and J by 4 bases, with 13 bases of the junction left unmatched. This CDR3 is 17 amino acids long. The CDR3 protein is CASSIQLAEGPYNEQFF. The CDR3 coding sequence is TGTGCCAGCAGTATCCAACTAGCGGAAGGGCCGTACAATGAGCAGTTCTTC.

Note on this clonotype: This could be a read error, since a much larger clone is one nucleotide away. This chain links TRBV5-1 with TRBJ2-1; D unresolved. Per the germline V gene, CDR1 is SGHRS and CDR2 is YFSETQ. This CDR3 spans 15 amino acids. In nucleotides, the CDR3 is TGCGCCAGCAGCCAAACACTAAACTCCTACAATGGGCAGTTCTTC. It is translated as CASSQTLNSYNGQFF. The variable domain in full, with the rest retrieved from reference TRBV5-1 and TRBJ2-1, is KAGVTQTPRYLIKTRGQQVTLSCSPISGHRSVSWYQQTPGQGLQFLFEYFSETQRNKGNFPGRFSGRQFSNSRSEMNVSTLELGDSALYLCASSQTLNSYNGQFFGPGTRLTVL.

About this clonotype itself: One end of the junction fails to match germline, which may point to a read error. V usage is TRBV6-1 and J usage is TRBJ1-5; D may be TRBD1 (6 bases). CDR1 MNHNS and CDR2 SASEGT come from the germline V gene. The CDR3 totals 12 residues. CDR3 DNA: TGTGCCAGCAGGAACAGGGTGGTGCCCCAGCATTTC. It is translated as CASRNRVVPQHF.

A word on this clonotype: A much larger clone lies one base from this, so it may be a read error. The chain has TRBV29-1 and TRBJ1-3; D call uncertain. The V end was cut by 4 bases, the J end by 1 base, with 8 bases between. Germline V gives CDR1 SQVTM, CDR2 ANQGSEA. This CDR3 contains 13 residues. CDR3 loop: CSVVSLSGNTIYF. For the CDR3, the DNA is TGCAGCGTTGTAAGTCTGTCTGGAAACACCATATATTTT.